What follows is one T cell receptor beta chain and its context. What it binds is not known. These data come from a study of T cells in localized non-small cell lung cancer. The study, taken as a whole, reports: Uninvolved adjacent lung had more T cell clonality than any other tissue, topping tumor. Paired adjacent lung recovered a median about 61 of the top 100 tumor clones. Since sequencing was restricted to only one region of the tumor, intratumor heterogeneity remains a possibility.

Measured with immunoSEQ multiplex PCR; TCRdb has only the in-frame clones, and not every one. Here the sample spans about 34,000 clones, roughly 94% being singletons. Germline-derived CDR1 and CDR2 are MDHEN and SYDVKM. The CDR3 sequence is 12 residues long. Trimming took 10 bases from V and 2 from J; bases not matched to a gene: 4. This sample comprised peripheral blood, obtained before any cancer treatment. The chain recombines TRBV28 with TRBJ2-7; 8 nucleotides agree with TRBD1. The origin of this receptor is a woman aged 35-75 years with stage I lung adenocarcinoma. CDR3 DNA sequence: TGTGCCACCAGGGGGCGAACCTACGAGCAGTACTTC. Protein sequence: CATRGRTYEQYF.